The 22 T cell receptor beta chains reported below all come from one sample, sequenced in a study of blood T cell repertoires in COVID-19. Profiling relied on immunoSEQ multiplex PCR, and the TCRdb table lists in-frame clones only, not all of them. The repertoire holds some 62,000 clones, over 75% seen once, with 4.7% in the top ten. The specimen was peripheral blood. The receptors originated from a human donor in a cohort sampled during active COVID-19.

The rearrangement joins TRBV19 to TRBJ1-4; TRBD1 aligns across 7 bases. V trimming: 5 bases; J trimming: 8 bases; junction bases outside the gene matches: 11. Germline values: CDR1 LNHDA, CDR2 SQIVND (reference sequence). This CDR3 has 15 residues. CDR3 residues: CASSPRQGWGEKLFF. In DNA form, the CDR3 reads TGTGCCAGTAGTCCGCGACAGGGATGGGGGGAAAAACTGTTTTTT.

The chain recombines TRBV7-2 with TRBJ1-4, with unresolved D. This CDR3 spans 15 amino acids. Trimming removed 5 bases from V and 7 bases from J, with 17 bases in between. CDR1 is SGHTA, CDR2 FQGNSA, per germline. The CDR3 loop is CASSPEGGIGEKLFF. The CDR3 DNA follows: TGTGCCAGCAGCCCGGAGGGAGGGATTGGTGAAAAACTGTTTTTT.

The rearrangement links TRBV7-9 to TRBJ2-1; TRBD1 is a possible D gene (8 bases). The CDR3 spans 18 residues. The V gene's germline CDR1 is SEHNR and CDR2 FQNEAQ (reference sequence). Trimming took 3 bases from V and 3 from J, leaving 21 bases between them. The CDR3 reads CASSLGQGARGYYNEQFF. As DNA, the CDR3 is TGTGCCAGCAGCTTGGGCCAGGGGGCGCGGGGGTACTACAATGAGCAGTTCTTC. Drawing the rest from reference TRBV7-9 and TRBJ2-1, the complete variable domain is DTGVSQNPRHKITKRGQNVTFRCDPISEHNRLYWYRQTLGQGPEFLTYFQNEAQLEKSRLLSDRFSAERPKGSFSTLEIQRTEQGDSAMYLCASSLGQGARGYYNEQFFGPGTRLTVL.

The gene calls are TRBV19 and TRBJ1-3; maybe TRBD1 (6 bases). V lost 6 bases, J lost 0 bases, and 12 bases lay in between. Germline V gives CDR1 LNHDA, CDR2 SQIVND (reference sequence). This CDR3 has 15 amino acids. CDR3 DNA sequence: TGTGCCAGTAGGCAGGACAGCAGCTCTGGAAACACCATATATTTT. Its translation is CASRQDSSSGNTIYF.

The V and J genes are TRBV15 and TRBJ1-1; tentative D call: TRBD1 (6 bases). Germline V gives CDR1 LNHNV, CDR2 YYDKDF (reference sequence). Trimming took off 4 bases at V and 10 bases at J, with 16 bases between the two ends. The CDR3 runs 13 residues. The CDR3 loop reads CATSTGGAGGAFF. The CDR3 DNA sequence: TGTGCCACCAGCACTGGGGGCGCGGGGGGAGCTTTCTTT.

The CDR3 sequence: CASSFLGTGDEKLFF. CDR3 sequence (DNA): TGTGCCAGCAGTTTCCTAGGGACAGGGGATGAAAAACTGTTTTTT. This chain joins TRBV27 and TRBJ1-4, with 10 bases lining up with TRBD1. Germline-derived CDR1 and CDR2 are MNHEY and SMNVEV (reference sequence). This CDR3 region has 15 residues. With 3 bases clipped from V and 6 bases from J, the junction kept 4 bases outside the gene matches. Complete variable domain (other parts from reference TRBV27 and TRBJ1-4): EAQVTQNPRYLITVTGKKLTVTCSQNMNHEYMSWYRQDPGLGLRQIYYSMNVEVTDKGDVPEGYKVSRKEKRNFPLILESPSPNQTSLYFCASSFLGTGDEKLFFGSGTQLSVL.

CDR3 sequence reads: CSVARGARLANYGYTF. The CDR3 nucleotides read TGCAGCGTGGCCAGGGGCGCCAGGCTAGCTAACTATGGCTACACCTTC. The chain employs TRBV29-1 and TRBJ1-2, with D possibly TRBD1 on 6 matching bases. From germline, CDR1 is SQVTM and CDR2 ANQGSEA. This CDR3 has 16 residues. Trimming pared 6 bases from V and 0 bases from J, leaving 20 bases between.

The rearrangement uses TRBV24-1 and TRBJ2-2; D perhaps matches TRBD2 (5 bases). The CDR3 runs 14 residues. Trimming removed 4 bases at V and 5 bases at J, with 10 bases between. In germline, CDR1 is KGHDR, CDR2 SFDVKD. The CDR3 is CATSDPPGTGELFF. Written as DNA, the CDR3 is TGTGCCACCAGTGACCCACCGGGGACCGGGGAGCTGTTTTTT.

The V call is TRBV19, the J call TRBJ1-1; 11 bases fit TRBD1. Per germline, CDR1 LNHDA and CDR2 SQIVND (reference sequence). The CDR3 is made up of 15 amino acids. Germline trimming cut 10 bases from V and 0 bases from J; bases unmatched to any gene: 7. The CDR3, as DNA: TGTGCCAAAGGACAGGGGGCGCAGGTGAACACTGAAGCTTTCTTT. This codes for CAKGQGAQVNTEAFF.

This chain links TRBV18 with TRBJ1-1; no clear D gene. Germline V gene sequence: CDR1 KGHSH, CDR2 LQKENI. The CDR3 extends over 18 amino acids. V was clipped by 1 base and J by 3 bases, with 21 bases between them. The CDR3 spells CASSPRPDRRPSDTEAFF. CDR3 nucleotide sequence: TGTGCCAGCTCACCACGGCCCGACCGGCGGCCTTCGGACACTGAAGCTTTCTTT. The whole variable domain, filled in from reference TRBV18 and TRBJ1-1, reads NAGVMQNPRHLVRRRGQEARLRCSPMKGHSHVYWYRQLPEEGLKFMVYLQKENIIDESGMPKERFSAEFPKEGPSILRIQQVVRGDSAAYFCASSPRPDRRPSDTEAFFGQGTRLTVV.

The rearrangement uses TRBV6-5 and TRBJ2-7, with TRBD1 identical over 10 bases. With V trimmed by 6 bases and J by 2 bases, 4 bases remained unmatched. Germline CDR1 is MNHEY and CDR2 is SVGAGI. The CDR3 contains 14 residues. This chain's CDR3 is CASSKDRGPYEQYF. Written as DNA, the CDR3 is TGTGCCAGCAGCAAAGACAGGGGGCCCTACGAGCAGTACTTC.

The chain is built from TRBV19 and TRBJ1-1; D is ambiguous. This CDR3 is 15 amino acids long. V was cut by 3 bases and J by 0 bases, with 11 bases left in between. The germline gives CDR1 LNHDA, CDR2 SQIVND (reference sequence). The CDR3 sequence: CASSIRTGLNTEAFF. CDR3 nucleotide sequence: TGTGCCAGTAGTATTAGGACTGGGCTGAACACTGAAGCTTTCTTT.

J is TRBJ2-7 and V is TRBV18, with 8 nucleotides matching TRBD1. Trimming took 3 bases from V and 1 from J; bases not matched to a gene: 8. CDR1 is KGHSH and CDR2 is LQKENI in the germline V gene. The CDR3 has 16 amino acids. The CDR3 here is CASSPGQGSSSYEQYF. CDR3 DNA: TGTGCCAGCTCACCCGGACAGGGTTCAAGTTCCTACGAGCAGTACTTC.

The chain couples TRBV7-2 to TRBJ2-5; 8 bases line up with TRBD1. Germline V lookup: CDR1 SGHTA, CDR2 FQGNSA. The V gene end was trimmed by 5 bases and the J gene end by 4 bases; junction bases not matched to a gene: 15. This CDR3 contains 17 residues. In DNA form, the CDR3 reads TGTGCCAGCAGCCCCTACGGCAGGGGGCGAGGCACAGAGACCCAGTACTTC. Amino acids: CASSPYGRGRGTETQYF.

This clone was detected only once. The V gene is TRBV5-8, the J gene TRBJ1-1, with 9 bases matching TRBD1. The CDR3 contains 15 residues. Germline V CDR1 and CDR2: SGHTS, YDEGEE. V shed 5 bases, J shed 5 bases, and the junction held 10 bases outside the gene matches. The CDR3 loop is CASRLRTGGRTEAFF. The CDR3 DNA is TGTGCCAGCAGACTTCGAACAGGGGGCAGGACTGAAGCTTTCTTT.

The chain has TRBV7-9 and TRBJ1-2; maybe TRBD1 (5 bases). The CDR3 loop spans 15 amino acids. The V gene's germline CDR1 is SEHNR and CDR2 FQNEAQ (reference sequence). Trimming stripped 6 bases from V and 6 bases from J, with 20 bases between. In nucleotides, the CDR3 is TGTGCCAGCAGTCCCACCCGGAGGGGAGAGGATGGCTACACCTTC. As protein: CASSPTRRGEDGYTF.

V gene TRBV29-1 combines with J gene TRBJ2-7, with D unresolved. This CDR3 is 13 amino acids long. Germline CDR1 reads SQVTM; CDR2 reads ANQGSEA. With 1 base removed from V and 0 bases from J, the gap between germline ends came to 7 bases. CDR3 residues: CSVEGQSSYEQYF. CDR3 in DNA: TGCAGCGTTGAAGGCCAGTCCTCCTACGAGCAGTACTTC.

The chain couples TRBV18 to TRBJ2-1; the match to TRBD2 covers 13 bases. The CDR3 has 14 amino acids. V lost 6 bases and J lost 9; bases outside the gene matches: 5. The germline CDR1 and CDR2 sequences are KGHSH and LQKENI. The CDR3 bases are TGTGCCAGCTCCCCGACTAGCGGGAGGTCTGAGCAGTTCTTC. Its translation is CASSPTSGRSEQFF.

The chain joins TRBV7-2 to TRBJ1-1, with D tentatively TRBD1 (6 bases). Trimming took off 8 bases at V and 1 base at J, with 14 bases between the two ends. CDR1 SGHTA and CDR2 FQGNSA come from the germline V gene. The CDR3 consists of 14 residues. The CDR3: CASLTGLGNTEAFF. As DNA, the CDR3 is TGTGCCAGCCTGACAGGACTGGGGAACACTGAAGCTTTCTTT.

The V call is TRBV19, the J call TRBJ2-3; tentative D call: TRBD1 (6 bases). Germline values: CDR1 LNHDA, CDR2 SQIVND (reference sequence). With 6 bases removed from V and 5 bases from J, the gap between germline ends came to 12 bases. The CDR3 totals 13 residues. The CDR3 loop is CASRNRVGDTQYF. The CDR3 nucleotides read TGTGCCAGTAGAAACAGGGTAGGAGATACGCAGTATTTT.

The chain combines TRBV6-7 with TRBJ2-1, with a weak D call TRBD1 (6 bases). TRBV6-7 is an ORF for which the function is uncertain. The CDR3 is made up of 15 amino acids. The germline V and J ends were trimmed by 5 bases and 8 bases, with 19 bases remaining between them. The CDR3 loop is CASSPGGQPEDEQFF. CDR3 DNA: TGTGCCAGCAGTCCTGGAGGACAGCCTGAGGATGAGCAGTTCTTC.

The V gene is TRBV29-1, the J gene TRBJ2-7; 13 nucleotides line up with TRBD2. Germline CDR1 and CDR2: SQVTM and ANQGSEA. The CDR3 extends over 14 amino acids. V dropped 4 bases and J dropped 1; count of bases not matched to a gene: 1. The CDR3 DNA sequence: TGCAGCGTTGGGACTAGCGGGAGATCCTACGAGCAGTACTTC. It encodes CSVGTSGRSYEQYF.